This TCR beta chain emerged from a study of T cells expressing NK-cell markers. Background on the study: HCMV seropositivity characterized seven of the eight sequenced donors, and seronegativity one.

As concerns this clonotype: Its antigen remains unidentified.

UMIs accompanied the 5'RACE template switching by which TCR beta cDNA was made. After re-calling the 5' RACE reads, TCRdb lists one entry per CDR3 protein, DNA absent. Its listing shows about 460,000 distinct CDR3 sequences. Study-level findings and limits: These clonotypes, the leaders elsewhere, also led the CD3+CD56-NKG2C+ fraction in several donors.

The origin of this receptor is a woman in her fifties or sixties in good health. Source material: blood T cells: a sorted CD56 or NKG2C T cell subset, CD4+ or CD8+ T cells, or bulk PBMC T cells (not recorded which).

The CDR3 sequence: CASSFGGGPGDTQYF. The rearrangement uses TRBV5-1 and TRBJ2-3; TCRdb proposes TRBD2, but this gene call is untestable without DNA. The CDR3 extends over 15 amino acids. CDR1 and CDR2 (germline): SGHRS, YFSETQ.